The 24 T cell receptor beta chains given below trace back to one sample, sequenced in a study of T-cell reconstitution after alpha-beta-depleted transplantation in children. Unique molecular identifiers featured in how the TCRbeta library was prepared. TCRdb called the PCR reads again in MiXCR, with one record for every CDR3 protein. This table holds approximately 400,000 distinct CDR3 sequences, 9.5% to 13% found once. The sequencing here drew on PBMCs from the stem cell graft donor, taken from the stem cell graft. These receptor sequences come from a human donor who donated a stem cell graft to a child with acute myeloid leukemia.

V usage is TRBV20-1 and J usage is TRBJ2-7; no clear D gene. Germline V gene lookup returns CDR1 DFQATT and CDR2 SNEGSKA (reference sequence). The CDR3 covers 12 residues. V lost 6 bases to trimming and J lost 2 bases, with 11 bases between them. In DNA, the CDR3 is TGCAGTGCCCGCGCCACCGCCTACGAGCAGTACTTC. Its protein is CSARATAYEQYF.

This chain connects TRBV25-1 to TRBJ2-2; D is ambiguous. V was pared by 0 bases and J by 4 bases, with 3 bases between. Looked up from germline, CDR1 is MGHDK and CDR2 is SYGVNS. The CDR3 covers 13 residues. The CDR3 DNA reads as TGTGCCAGCAGTGAATACCTCACCGGGGAGCTGTTTTTT. Its protein is CASSEYLTGELFF.

The rearrangement uses TRBV6-2 or TRBV6-3 and TRBJ2-7, with D perhaps given as TRBD1 or TRBD2 (5 bases each). V was cut by 4 bases and J by 2 bases, with 15 bases left in between. CDR3 size: 15 residues. Germline values: CDR1 MNHEY, CDR2 SVGEGT. The DNA for the CDR3 is TGTGCCAGCAGTTTTACCAGGGACCTAGCCTACGAGCAGTACTTC. Its protein is CASSFTRDLAYEQYF.

CDR3 protein: CASSSGAKASTDTQYF. The CDR3 DNA is TGTGCCAGCAGCTCCGGGGCCAAGGCTAGCACAGATACGCAGTATTTT. The chain links TRBV7-9 to TRBJ2-3, with D possibly called TRBD1 or TRBD2 (5 bases each). The germline V gene has CDR1 SEHNR and CDR2 FQNEAQ (reference sequence). V shed 4 bases and J shed 0 bases, with 14 bases lying between them. This CDR3 has 16 residues. The variable domain in full, completed from reference TRBV7-9 and TRBJ2-3, reads DTGVSQNPRHKITKRGQNVTFRCDPISEHNRLYWYRQTLGQGPEFLTYFQNEAQLEKSRLLSDRFSAERPKGSFSTLEIQRTEQGDSAMYLCASSSGAKASTDTQYFGPGTRLTVL.

This clonotype has just a few counts. The chain is built from TRBV12-3 or TRBV12-4 and TRBJ2-3, with 9 bases matching TRBD1. The trim removed 5 bases at V and 2 bases at J, leaving 5 bases unmatched. The CDR3 consists of 15 residues. Written as DNA, the CDR3 is TGTGCCAGCAGTGCCACAGGGGGCGTCACAGATACGCAGTATTTT. Its translation is CASSATGGVTDTQYF.

A few counts support this clonotype. V gene TRBV20-1 combines with J gene TRBJ2-5; D is unclear. CDR1 and CDR2 from the germline V gene are DFQATT and SNEGSKA (reference sequence). The CDR3 has 13 residues. Trimming stripped 8 bases from V and 1 base from J, with 14 bases between. CDR3 protein: CSTNGRSQETQYF. In DNA form, the CDR3 reads TGCAGTACCAACGGGCGCAGCCAAGAGACCCAGTACTTC.

This clonotype was found a few times. This chain joins TRBV20-1 and TRBJ2-1, with 10 bases fitting TRBD2. Germline CDR1 DFQATT, CDR2 SNEGSKA (reference sequence). V was pared by 1 base and J by 0 bases, with 9 bases of the junction left unmatched. The CDR3 spans 18 residues. CDR3 DNA: TGCAGTGCTAGAGTCCCCAGCGGGGGGGGGAGCTCCTACAATGAGCAGTTCTTC. Translation: CSARVPSGGGSSYNEQFF.

This clonotype has a count of ten or more. The chain employs TRBV20-1 and TRBJ2-5; D ambiguous. Deletions cut 3 bases from V and 2 bases from J, with 16 bases between. CDR3 length: 15 amino acids. The V gene's germline CDR1 is DFQATT and CDR2 SNEGSKA (reference sequence). The CDR3, as DNA: TGCAGTGCTAGTAAAGGTTCTTCCGTACAAGAGACCCAGTACTTC. It encodes CSASKGSSVQETQYF.

This clonotype occurred many times. The chain couples TRBV6-6 to TRBJ1-1, with D perhaps matching TRBD1 (6 bases). The germline V and J ends were trimmed by 0 bases and 7 bases, with 9 bases remaining between them. This CDR3 region has 13 residues. Per the germline V gene, CDR1 is MNHNY and CDR2 is SVGAGI (reference sequence). The CDR3 coding sequence is TGTGCCAGCAGTTACTCCAAGACAGGTGAAGCTTTCTTT. Amino acids: CASSYSKTGEAFF.

In its sample, this clonotype was seen a few times. The chain recombines TRBV25-1 with TRBJ2-1; D tentatively fits TRBD1 or TRBD2 (5 bases each). The CDR3 totals 15 residues. The germline V gene encodes CDR1 MGHDK and CDR2 SYGVNS. The V gene lost 6 bases and the J gene lost 9 bases, with 21 bases spanning the gap. CDR3 sequence: CASSRTRSGWAEQFF. In DNA form, the CDR3 reads TGTGCCAGCAGCCGGACTCGTTCAGGGTGGGCTGAGCAGTTCTTC.

This clonotype was found a few times. This sequence joins TRBV7-6 and TRBJ2-5; the D gene is possibly TRBD2 (5 bases). Germline CDR1 is SGHVS and CDR2 is FNYEAQ. V was trimmed by 6 bases and J by 3 bases, leaving 20 bases between them. This CDR3 has 16 residues. The CDR3 spells CASSRLGASGEETQYF. The DNA for the CDR3 is TGTGCCAGCAGTAGGCTCGGAGCGAGCGGCGAAGAGACCCAGTACTTC.

The V and J genes are TRBV30 and TRBJ2-5, with D possibly TRBD1 on 5 matching bases. The V gene lost 4 bases and the J gene lost 5 bases, with 11 bases spanning the gap. This CDR3 region has 12 residues. Germline CDR1 reads GTSNPN; CDR2 reads SVGIG (reference sequence). CDR3 sequence reads: CAWKGWWETQYF. CDR3 nucleotides: TGTGCCTGGAAGGGGTGGTGGGAGACCCAGTACTTC.

The sample holds a few counts of this clonotype. This chain links TRBV7-9 with TRBJ2-6, with no clear D. This CDR3 region has 16 residues. The germline CDR1 and CDR2 sequences are SEHNR and FQNEAQ (reference sequence). V lost 5 bases and J 0 bases, leaving 11 bases between the germline ends. The CDR3 DNA sequence: TGTGCCAGCAGCCAAGCCCCGAGCTCTGGGGCCAACGTCCTGACTTTC. Translated, it gives CASSQAPSSGANVLTF.

This clonotype was observed many times. The chain carries TRBV12-3 or TRBV12-4 and TRBJ2-1, with D possibly matching TRBD2 (5 bases). The CDR3 loop spans 20 amino acids. V was trimmed by 2 bases and J by 0 bases, leaving 23 bases between them. The CDR3 spells CASSLSGADLRPLSYNEQFF. CDR3 sequence (DNA): TGTGCCAGCAGTTTAAGCGGAGCCGATCTTAGGCCCCTCTCCTACAATGAGCAGTTCTTC.

The chain is built from TRBV7-8 and TRBJ2-7; D tentatively fits TRBD1 or TRBD2 (5 bases each). The germline V gene has CDR1 SGHVS and CDR2 FQNEAQ. Deletions cut 0 bases from V and 3 bases from J, with 12 bases between. The CDR3 length is 15 residues. CDR3 bases: TGTGCCAGCAGCTTAGCGACGGGACCGATCTACGAGCAGTACTTC. Translation gives CASSLATGPIYEQYF.

This clonotype was counted many times. The chain carries TRBV5-1 and TRBJ2-2; 8 bases fit TRBD2. Trimming took 5 bases from V and 6 from J; bases not matched to a gene: 9. The CDR3 runs to 15 residues. Germline V gives CDR1 SGHRS, CDR2 YFSETQ. The CDR3 nucleotides are TGCGCCAGCAGACCCGGACTAGCAGGAGCCGGGGAGCTGTTTTTT. Translating it yields CASRPGLAGAGELFF.

This chain joins TRBV20-1 and TRBJ1-4, with D hard to call. The germline CDR1 and CDR2 sequences are DFQATT and SNEGSKA (reference sequence). The CDR3 covers 12 residues. V lost 5 bases to trimming and J lost 6 bases, with 10 bases between them. Here the CDR3 DNA reads TGCAGTGCTCCATCGGTTGATGAAAAACTGTTTTTT. Translation gives CSAPSVDEKLFF.

This clonotype has ten or more counts. The chain carries TRBV7-3 and TRBJ1-2; D might be TRBD1 (6 bases). The CDR3 length is 15 residues. V lost 2 bases and J 2 bases, leaving 12 bases between the germline ends. CDR1 is SGHTA, CDR2 FQGTGA, per germline. DNA for the CDR3: TGTGCCAGCAGCTTACCAGGGGAGTCGAACTATGGCTACACCTTC. This codes for CASSLPGESNYGYTF. The variable domain in full, completed from reference TRBV7-3 and TRBJ1-2, reads GAGVSQTPSNKVTEKGKYVELRCDPISGHTALYWYRQSLGQGPEFLIYFQGTGAADDSGLPNDRFFAVRPEGSVSTLKIQRTERGDSAVYLCASSLPGESNYGYTFGSGTRLTVV.

This clonotype was observed a handful of times. The chain links TRBV5-1 to TRBJ2-2; D possibly corresponds to TRBD2 (6 bases). Germline values: CDR1 SGHRS, CDR2 YFSETQ. The CDR3 length is 14 residues. V shed 8 bases and J shed 3 bases, with 14 bases lying between them. The CDR3 sequence: CASARDWDTGELFF. In DNA, the CDR3 is TGCGCCAGTGCCCGGGACTGGGACACCGGGGAGCTGTTTTTT.

The chain employs TRBV19 and TRBJ1-2; the D gene is possibly TRBD1 (5 bases). CDR1 and CDR2 (germline): LNHDA, SQIVND (reference sequence). This CDR3 contains 13 residues. The V and J ends lost 4 bases and 4 bases respectively, with 10 bases between them. CDR3 nucleotide sequence: TGTGCCAGTAGTACAAGGGACGGCTATGGCTACACCTTC. Translation gives CASSTRDGYGYTF. The entire variable domain, with the rest obtained from reference TRBV19 and TRBJ1-2, is as follows: DGGITQSPKYLFRKEGQNVTLSCEQNLNHDAMYWYRQDPGQGLRLIYYSQIVNDFQKGDIAEGYSVSREKKESFPLTVTSAQKNPTAFYLCASSTRDGYGYTFGSGTRLTVV.

This chain uses TRBV6-2 or TRBV6-3 with TRBJ1-5; no reliable D call. Looked up from germline, CDR1 is MNHEY and CDR2 is SVGEGT. The length of the CDR3 is 14 residues. Trimming stripped 6 bases from V and 2 bases from J, with 11 bases between. CDR3 sequence (DNA): TGTGCCAGCAGCCCCCGGGCTGGCAATCAGCCCCAGCATTTT. Encoded protein: CASSPRAGNQPQHF.

In this sample, this clonotype turned up a few times. The chain links TRBV7-8 to TRBJ1-5, with 7 nucleotides matching TRBD1. Germline assignment: CDR1 SGHVS and CDR2 FQNEAQ. The junction had 9 bases not matched to a gene; V was cut back by 5 bases and J by 5 bases. This CDR3 is built from 15 residues. CDR3 amino acids: CASSPIAQGDQPQHF. The CDR3 region has the DNA TGTGCCAGCAGCCCTATAGCCCAGGGGGATCAGCCCCAGCATTTT.

CDR3 in amino acids: CSAQGLEYIQYF. CDR3 sequence (DNA): TGCAGTGCTCAGGGACTAGAGTACATTCAGTACTTC. The chain links TRBV20-1 to TRBJ2-4, with 8 bases matching TRBD2. Trimming removed 5 bases from V and 8 bases from J; junction bases left unmatched: 5. Germline CDR1 is DFQATT and CDR2 is SNEGSKA (reference sequence). CDR3 size: 12 residues.

The J gene is TRBJ2-1, the V gene TRBV6-5; possible D gene TRBD2, 6 bases. The germline V and J ends were trimmed by 4 bases and 1 base, with 11 bases remaining between them. The CDR3 length is 15 residues. CDR1 and CDR2 (germline): MNHEY, SVGAGI. CDR3 in DNA: TGTGCCAGCAGTTCCGCAGGGACTTCCTACAATGAGCAGTTCTTC. This translates into CASSSAGTSYNEQFF.